The entry below describes one TCR beta chain. Its antigen is currently unknown. The CDR3 spans 10 residues. Looked up from germline, CDR1 is MNHEY and CDR2 is SVGAGI. V lost 10 bases and J 1 base, leaving 4 bases between the germline ends. The sample comes from a study of beta chain features in type 1 diabetes. Study findings and constraints: A moderate, significant TCRB CDR3 shortening appeared in type 1 diabetes across four CD4+ subsets.

Expressed TCRB transcripts were sequenced after all isolated RNA was converted to cDNA. Here immunoSEQ multiplex PCR was the method, and the copy in TCRdb shows in-frame clones only, minus some. The sample includes hundreds of thousands of clones, 13% of them seen just once. The clonotype comes from a man aged 18 to 29 with type 1 diabetes. This chain connects TRBV6-5 to TRBJ1-2; D not certain. Specimen: naive CD4+ T cells from blood. CDR3 in DNA: TGTGCCACGAATAACTATGGCTACACCTTC. This sequence encodes CATNNYGYTF.